This T cell receptor (beta chain) is drawn from a study of shared clonotypes between healthy human individuals. Study information: The donor pool was made up of a couple of women and three men aged 18 to 49.

Overall study results and limits: Represented genetic and exposure-history diversity was restricted by having few donors.

This CDR3 is built from 17 residues. Germline-derived CDR1 and CDR2 are SEHNR and FQNEAQ (reference sequence). Between the trimmed V and J ends, which lost 3 bases and 3 bases, there was a span of 21 bases. Samples underwent the assay at deep level. Generated by immunoSEQ multiplex PCR, the TCRdb table keeps only in-frame clones and is missing some. This table holds roughly 450,000 clones, roughly 78% found once. Concerning this clone itself: Its antigen is unidentified.

Source material: PBMCs. The sequence was collected from a woman in her thirties or forties in good health. Some clones in this sample may be carry-over from other donors' samples. The V call is TRBV7-9, the J call TRBJ2-7, with TRBD2 as a possible D gene (6 bases). CDR3 sequence (DNA): TGTGCCAGCAGCTTTGCGGGGTATGGACACAAAGACTACGAGCAGTACTTC. Encoded protein: CASSFAGYGHKDYEQYF.